This TCR beta chain was captured in a study of cytomegalovirus exposure and HLA in healthy donors. Study-level points and caveats: A prior analysis recorded that most TCR beta V segments were productive about 87% or about 30% of the time. V- and J-gene trimming of TCR beta was linked (in a later analysis) to a missense DCLRE1C variant.

Details on this clone: What it binds is unknown.

Amplification used 60 Vbeta primers and 13 Jbeta primers. Libraries were prepared by immunoSEQ multiplex PCR; TCRdb keeps only in-frame clonotypes and omits some of them. In the table there are about 120,000 clones, 65% to 90% of which are singletons. This CDR3 is built from 12 residues. CDR1 and CDR2 (germline): MDHEN, SYDVKM. Trimming stripped 2 bases from V and 7 bases from J, with 8 bases between. Material for sequencing was PBMCs. The chain uses TRBV28 and TRBJ1-1; maybe TRBD1 (5 bases). The receptor's source is a woman aged 30 to 39 in good health and CMV-seronegative. The CDR3 loop is CASSLVGGEAFF. The CDR3 DNA sequence: TGTGCCAGCAGTTTAGTGGGGGGTGAAGCTTTCTTT.